The present T cell receptor beta chain was sequenced within a study of blood T cell repertoires in COVID-19. Study-level background: The samples span acute and convalescent COVID-19 from the United States, Italy and Spain. PBMCs, B-cell-depleted T cells, or T cells provided the cDNA or gDNA that made up the material.

Germline lookup yields CDR1 SEHNR and CDR2 FQNEAQ (reference sequence). The V and J ends lost 1 base and 5 bases, in that order; junction bases with no gene match: 2. This CDR3 spans 14 amino acids. The authors' processing: By means of reference gene primer amplification, nucleated cell counts were estimated. Data came from immunoSEQ multiplex PCR; TCRdb stores just in-frame clones and leaves some out. V, J and clone size were drawn from that table, and D and trimming were deduced from the DNA. The data show over 100,000 clones, with approximately 85% seen just once and approximately 10% held by the top ten.

The sequenced material came from peripheral blood. The rearrangement joins TRBV7-9 to TRBJ1-1, with 9 bases that match TRBD1. The sequence was collected from a man older than 75 with acute or convalescent COVID-19. This chain's CDR3 is CASSLGTGETEAFF. The CDR3 DNA reads as TGTGCCAGCAGCTTAGGGACAGGGGAGACTGAAGCTTTCTTT. Full variable domain (missing parts from reference TRBV7-9 and TRBJ1-1): DTGVSQNPRHKITKRGQNVTFRCDPISEHNRLYWYRQTLGQGPEFLTYFQNEAQLEKSRLLSDRFSAERPKGSFSTLEIQRTEQGDSAMYLCASSLGTGETEAFFGQGTRLTVV.